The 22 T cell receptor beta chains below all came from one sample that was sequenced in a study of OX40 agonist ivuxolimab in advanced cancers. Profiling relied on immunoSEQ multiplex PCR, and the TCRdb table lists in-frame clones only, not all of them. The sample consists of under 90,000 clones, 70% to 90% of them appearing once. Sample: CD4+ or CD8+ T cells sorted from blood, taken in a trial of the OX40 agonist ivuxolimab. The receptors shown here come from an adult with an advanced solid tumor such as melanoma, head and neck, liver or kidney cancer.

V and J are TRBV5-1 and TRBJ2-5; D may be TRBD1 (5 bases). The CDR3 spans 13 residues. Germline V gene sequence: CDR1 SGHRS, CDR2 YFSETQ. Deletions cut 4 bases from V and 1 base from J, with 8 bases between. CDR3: CASSGAVQETQYF. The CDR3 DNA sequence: TGCGCCAGCAGCGGGGCGGTCCAAGAGACCCAGTACTTC.

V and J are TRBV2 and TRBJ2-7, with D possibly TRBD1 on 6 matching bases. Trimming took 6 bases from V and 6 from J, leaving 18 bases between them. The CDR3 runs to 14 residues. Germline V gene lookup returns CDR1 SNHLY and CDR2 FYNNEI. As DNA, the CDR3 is TGTGCCAGCAGCCTACTGCGGACAGACGCCGAGCAGTACTTC. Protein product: CASSLLRTDAEQYF.

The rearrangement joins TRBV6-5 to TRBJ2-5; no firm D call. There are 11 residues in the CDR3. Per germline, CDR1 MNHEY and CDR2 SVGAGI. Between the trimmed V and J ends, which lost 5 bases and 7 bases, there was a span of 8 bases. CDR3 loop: CASSGGVTQYF. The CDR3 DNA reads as TGTGCCAGCAGTGGCGGAGTGACCCAGTACTTC.

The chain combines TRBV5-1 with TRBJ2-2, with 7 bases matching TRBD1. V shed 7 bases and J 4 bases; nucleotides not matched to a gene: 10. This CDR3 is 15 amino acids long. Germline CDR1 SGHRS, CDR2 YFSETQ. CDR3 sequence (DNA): TGCGCCAGCCGCCAATTACAGGGGAGCACCGGGGAGCTGTTTTTT. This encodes CASRQLQGSTGELFF.

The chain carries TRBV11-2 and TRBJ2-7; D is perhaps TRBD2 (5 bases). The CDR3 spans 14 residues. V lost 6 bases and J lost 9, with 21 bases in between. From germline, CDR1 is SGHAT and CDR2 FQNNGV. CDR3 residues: CASSVGWGSEVQYF. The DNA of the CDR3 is TGTGCCAGCAGTGTAGGGTGGGGTAGCGAGGTGCAGTACTTC.

The chain's CDR3 is CASSDAGPTYEQYF. CDR3 in DNA: TGTGCCAGTTCGGACGCAGGGCCGACCTACGAGCAGTACTTC. The V and J genes are TRBV18 and TRBJ2-7; TRBD1 might be the D (5 bases). Germline values: CDR1 KGHSH, CDR2 LQKENI. V dropped 9 bases and J dropped 2 bases, with 17 bases sitting between them. CDR3 length: 14 amino acids.

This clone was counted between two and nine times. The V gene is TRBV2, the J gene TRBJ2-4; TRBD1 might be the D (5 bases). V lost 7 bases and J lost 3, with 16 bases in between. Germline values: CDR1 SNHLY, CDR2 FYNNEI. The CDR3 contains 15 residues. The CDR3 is CASTPLRTNKNIQYF. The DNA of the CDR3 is TGTGCCAGCACCCCGCTACGGACAAACAAAAACATTCAGTACTTC.

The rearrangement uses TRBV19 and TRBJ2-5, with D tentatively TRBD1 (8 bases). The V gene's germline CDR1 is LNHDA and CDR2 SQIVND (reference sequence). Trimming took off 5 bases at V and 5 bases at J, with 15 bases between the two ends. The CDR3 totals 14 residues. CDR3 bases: TGTGCCAGTAGTGCCACAGGGGGGGTGGAGACCCAGTACTTC. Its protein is CASSATGGVETQYF.

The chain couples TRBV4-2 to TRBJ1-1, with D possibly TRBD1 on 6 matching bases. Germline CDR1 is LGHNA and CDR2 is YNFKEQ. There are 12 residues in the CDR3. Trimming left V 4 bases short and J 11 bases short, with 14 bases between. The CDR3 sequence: CASSLTGEGAFF. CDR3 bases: TGTGCCAGCAGCCTGACAGGAGAGGGGGCTTTCTTT.

The CDR3 coding sequence is TGCAGTGCCACCCCAAATTCACCCCTCCACTTT. It translates to CSATPNSPLHF. V is TRBV20-1 and J is TRBJ1-6; D is unresolved. The V end lost 6 bases, the J end lost 7 bases, and 7 bases lay between the germline ends. The length of the CDR3 is 11 residues. Germline CDR1 and CDR2: DFQATT and SNEGSKA (reference sequence).

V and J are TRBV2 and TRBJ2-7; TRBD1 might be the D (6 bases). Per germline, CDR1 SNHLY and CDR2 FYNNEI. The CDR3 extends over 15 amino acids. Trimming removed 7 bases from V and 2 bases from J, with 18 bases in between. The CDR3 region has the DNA TGTGCCAGCACCCTAGAGGCTACAGGGCCCTACGAGCAGTACTTC. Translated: CASTLEATGPYEQYF.

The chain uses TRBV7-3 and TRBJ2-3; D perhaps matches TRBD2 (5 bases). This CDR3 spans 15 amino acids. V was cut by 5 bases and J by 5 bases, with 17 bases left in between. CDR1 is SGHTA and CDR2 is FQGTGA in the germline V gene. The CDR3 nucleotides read TGTGCCAGCAGCCTCTCGAGCCTTCGGGGAGATACGCAGTATTTT. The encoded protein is CASSLSSLRGDTQYF. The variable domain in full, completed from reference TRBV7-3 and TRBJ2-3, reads GAGVSQTPSNKVTEKGKYVELRCDPISGHTALYWYRQSLGQGPEFLIYFQGTGAADDSGLPNDRFFAVRPEGSVSTLKIQRTERGDSAVYLCASSLSSLRGDTQYFGPGTRLTVL.

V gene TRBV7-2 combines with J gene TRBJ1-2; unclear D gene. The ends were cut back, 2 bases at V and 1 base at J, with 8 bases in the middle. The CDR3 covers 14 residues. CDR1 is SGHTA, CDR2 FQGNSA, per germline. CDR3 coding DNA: TGTGCCAGCAGCTTACTGGGAGATAACTATGGCTACACCTTC. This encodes CASSLLGDNYGYTF. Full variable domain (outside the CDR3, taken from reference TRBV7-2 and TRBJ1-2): GAGVSQSPSNKVTEKGKDVELRCDPISGHTALYWYRQSLGQGLEFLIYFQGNSAPDKSGLPSDRFSAERTGGSVSTLTIQRTQQEDSAVYLCASSLLGDNYGYTFGSGTRLTVV.

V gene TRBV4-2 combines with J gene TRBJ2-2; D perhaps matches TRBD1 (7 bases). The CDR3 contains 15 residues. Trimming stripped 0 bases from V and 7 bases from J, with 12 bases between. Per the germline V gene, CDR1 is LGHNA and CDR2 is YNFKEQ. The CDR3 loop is CASSQDSGGGGELFF. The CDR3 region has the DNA TGTGCCAGCAGCCAAGATTCAGGGGGAGGCGGGGAGCTGTTTTTT.

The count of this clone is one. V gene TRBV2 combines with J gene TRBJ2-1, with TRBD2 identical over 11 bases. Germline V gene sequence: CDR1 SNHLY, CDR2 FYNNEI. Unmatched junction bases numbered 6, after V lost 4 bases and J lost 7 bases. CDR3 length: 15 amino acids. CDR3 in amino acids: CASSAIAGGPNEQFF. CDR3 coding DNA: TGTGCCAGCAGTGCCATAGCGGGAGGGCCGAATGAGCAGTTCTTC.

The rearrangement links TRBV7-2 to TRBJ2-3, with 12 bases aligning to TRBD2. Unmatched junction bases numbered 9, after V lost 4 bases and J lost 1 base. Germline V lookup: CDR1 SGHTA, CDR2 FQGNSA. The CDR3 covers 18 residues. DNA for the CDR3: TGTGCCAGCAGCTCTCTGCCTAGACTAGCGGGAGGCACAGATACGCAGTATTTT. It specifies CASSSLPRLAGGTDTQYF.

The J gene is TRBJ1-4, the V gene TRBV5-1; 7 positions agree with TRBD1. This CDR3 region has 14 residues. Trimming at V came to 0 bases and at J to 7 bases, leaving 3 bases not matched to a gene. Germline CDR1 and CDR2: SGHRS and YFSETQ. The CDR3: CASSLERGREKLFF. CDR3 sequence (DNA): TGCGCCAGCAGCTTGGAAAGGGGGCGTGAAAAACTGTTTTTT.

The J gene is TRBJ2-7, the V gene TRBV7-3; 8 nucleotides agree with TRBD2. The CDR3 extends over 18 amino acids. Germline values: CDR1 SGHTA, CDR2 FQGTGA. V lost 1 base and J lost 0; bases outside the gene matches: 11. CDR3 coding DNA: TGTGCCAGCAGCTTAAGAGCTAGCGGGCCCCAGAGCTCCTACGAGCAGTACTTC. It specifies CASSLRASGPQSSYEQYF.

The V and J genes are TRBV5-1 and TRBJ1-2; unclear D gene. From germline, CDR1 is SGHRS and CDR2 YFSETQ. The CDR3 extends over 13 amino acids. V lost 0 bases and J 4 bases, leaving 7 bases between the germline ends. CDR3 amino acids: CASSLGRIYGYTF. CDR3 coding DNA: TGCGCCAGCAGCTTGGGACGGATCTATGGCTACACCTTC.

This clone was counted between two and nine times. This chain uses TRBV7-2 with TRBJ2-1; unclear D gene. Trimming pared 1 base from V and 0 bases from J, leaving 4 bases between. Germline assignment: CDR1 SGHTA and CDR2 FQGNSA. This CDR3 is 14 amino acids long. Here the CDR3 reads CASSLGSSYNEQFF. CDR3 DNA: TGTGCCAGCAGCTTAGGGAGCTCCTACAATGAGCAGTTCTTC.

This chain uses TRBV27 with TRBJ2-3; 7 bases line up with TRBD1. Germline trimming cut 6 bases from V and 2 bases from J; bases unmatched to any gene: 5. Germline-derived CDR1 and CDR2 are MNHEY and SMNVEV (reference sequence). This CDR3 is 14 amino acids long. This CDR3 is CASSRDSDTDTQYF. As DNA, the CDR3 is TGTGCCAGCAGCCGGGACAGTGACACAGATACGCAGTATTTT.

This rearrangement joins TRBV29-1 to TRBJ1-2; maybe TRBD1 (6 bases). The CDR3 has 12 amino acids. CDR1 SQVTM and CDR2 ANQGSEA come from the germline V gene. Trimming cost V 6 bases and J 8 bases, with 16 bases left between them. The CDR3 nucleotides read TGCAGCGTGCACAGGGAAAGCCGGGGCTACACCTTC. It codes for CSVHRESRGYTF.